This T cell receptor beta chain came from a study of CD8+CD57+ T cells in acquired aplastic anemia. Study-level results: The study identified around 28 CD8+ CDR3 sequences shared by patients and controls.

With respect to this clonotype: Its target is not known.

There are 15 residues in the CDR3. CDR1 and CDR2 (germline): SGDLS, YYNGEE. V lost 4 bases to trimming and J lost 3 bases, with 17 bases between them. CD8+CD57+ cell expansion, shown by flow cytometry, had occurred in the patients selected for sequencing. Genomic DNA, the template, was used for profiling of the TCR beta VDJ and CDR3. MiXCR was run by TCRdb on the reads, yielding one entry per CDR3 protein. The sample lists 160,000 or so distinct CDR3 sequences, over 55% seen once, with around 45% in the top ten. Sequencing was performed on sorted CD4+, CD8+, or CD8+CD57+ T cells (not recorded which) from PBMCs. The chain employs TRBV9 and TRBJ2-7; maybe TRBD1 (5 bases). This receptor was obtained from a human donor with aplastic anemia. CDR3 amino acids: CASSYPGSMSYEQYF. DNA for the CDR3: TGTGCCAGCAGCTACCCAGGGTCGATGAGCTACGAGCAGTACTTC.